The clone carrying this T cell receptor beta chain was seen many times. Regions amplified from RNA transcripts were the TCR beta CDR3 regions. Carried out on the TCR CDR3, a first-round RT-PCR used the HTBI primer set. TCRdb passed the multiplex PCR reads through MiXCR, listing each CDR3 protein once. The sample lists about 52,000 distinct CDR3 sequences, approximately 48% seen once, with about 9.8% in the top ten. Over 8 ml fresh peripheral blood yielded the PBMCs. These data are taken from a study of T cells in Graves' hyperthyroidism and ophthalmopathy. This TCR was recovered from a woman in her 50s with Graves' ophthalmopathy. The sequenced material came from blood.

In DNA, the CDR3 is TGTGCCAGCAGCACGGAGCTGTTAAATGAGCAGTTCTTC. It codes for CASSTELLNEQFF. The J gene is TRBJ2-1, the V gene TRBV11-1; D is undetermined. Trimming took off 5 bases at V and 7 bases at J, with 12 bases between the two ends. In germline, CDR1 is SGHAT, CDR2 FQDESV (reference sequence). The CDR3 contains 13 residues.